Listed below are T cell receptor beta chains from one sample, sequenced in a study of beta chain features in type 1 diabetes. Method: immunoSEQ multiplex PCR; TCRdb's copy keeps in-frame clones and lacks some. The sample includes a few hundred thousand clones, around 12% of them seen just once. Sequenced: naive CD4+ T cells from blood. These receptors were taken from a woman aged 18-30 years with type 1 diabetes. Both conserved end residues are part of each CDR3. The D gene is left open where the match is weak. Expanded clones get a size class; other rows say once, few or many, or leave the size out.

d_call: TRBD1; j_call: TRBJ1-1; v_call: TRBV11-2; clone_size: few; cdr3_length: 15; cdr3_aa: CASSARDREGTEAFF; cdr3_nt: TGTGCCAGCAGCGCGCGGGACAGGGAGGGCACTGAAGCTTTCTTT
d_call: TRBD2; j_call: TRBJ2-1; v_call: TRBV23-1; clone_size: few; cdr3_length: 22; cdr3_aa: CAAVSKGYSGRPSACSYNEQFF; cdr3_nt: TGCGCCGCAGTTTCTAAGGGATATAGCGGGAGGCCCTCTGCCTGCTCCTACAATGAGCAGTTCTTC
d_call: TRBD1; j_call: TRBJ2-7; v_call: TRBV28; clone_size: .; cdr3_length: 14; cdr3_aa: CASSIPGQGDEQYF; cdr3_nt: TGTGCCAGCAGTATTCCGGGACAGGGCGACGAGCAGTACTTC
d_call: .; j_call: TRBJ2-3; v_call: TRBV5-4; clone_size: .; cdr3_length: 14; cdr3_aa: CASSLLPSTDTQYF; cdr3_nt: TGTGCCAGCAGCCTCCTTCCTAGCACAGATACGCAGTATTTT
d_call: .; j_call: TRBJ2-5; v_call: TRBV23-1; clone_size: .; cdr3_length: 14; cdr3_aa: CASSDDRPEETQYF; cdr3_nt: TGCGCCAGCAGTGACGACAGACCAGAAGAGACCCAGTACTTC
d_call: TRBD1; j_call: TRBJ1-6; v_call: TRBV25-1; clone_size: .; cdr3_length: 18; cdr3_aa: CASSANEDRGSFVSPLHF; cdr3_nt: TGTGCCAGCAGCGCAAACGAGGACAGGGGGTCTTTTGTGTCACCCCTCCACTTT
d_call: TRBD1; j_call: TRBJ1-5; v_call: TRBV18; clone_size: few; cdr3_length: 15; cdr3_aa: CASSLRGQGDQPQHF; cdr3_nt: TGTGCCAGCTCACTTAGAGGACAGGGGGATCAGCCCCAGCATTTT
d_call: .; j_call: TRBJ1-6; v_call: TRBV5-1; clone_size: few; cdr3_length: 17; cdr3_aa: CASSLAPGPGVNSPLHF; cdr3_nt: TGCGCCAGCAGCTTGGCCCCAGGCCCAGGGGTAAACTCACCCCTCCACTTT
d_call: .; j_call: TRBJ2-3; v_call: TRBV11-2; clone_size: .; cdr3_length: 15; cdr3_aa: CASSPGQLSTDTQYF; cdr3_nt: TGTGCCAGCAGCCCCGGACAGTTAAGCACAGATACGCAGTATTTT
d_call: .; j_call: TRBJ2-5; v_call: TRBV7-3; clone_size: .; cdr3_length: 12; cdr3_aa: CASGRSGETQYF; cdr3_nt: TGTGCCAGCGGGAGAAGCGGGGAGACCCAGTACTTC
d_call: .; j_call: TRBJ1-5; v_call: TRBV18; clone_size: few; cdr3_length: 16; cdr3_aa: CASSPKEGGSNQPQHF; cdr3_nt: TGTGCCAGCTCACCAAAGGAAGGCGGGAGCAATCAGCCCCAGCATTTT
d_call: TRBD1; j_call: TRBJ1-1; v_call: TRBV19; clone_size: .; cdr3_length: 16; cdr3_aa: CASRAQGQAENTEAFF; cdr3_nt: TGTGCCAGTAGGGCACAGGGACAGGCGGAGAACACTGAAGCTTTCTTT
d_call: TRBD2; j_call: TRBJ2-3; v_call: TRBV11-2; clone_size: few; cdr3_length: 15; cdr3_aa: CASGRTSGSTDTQYF; cdr3_nt: TGTGCCAGCGGACGGACTAGCGGTAGCACAGATACGCAGTATTTT
d_call: .; j_call: TRBJ1-1; v_call: TRBV9; clone_size: few; cdr3_length: 13; cdr3_aa: CASSVRANTEAFF; cdr3_nt: TGTGCCAGCAGCGTCAGGGCAAACACTGAAGCTTTCTTT
d_call: TRBD1; j_call: TRBJ2-7; v_call: TRBV28; clone_size: few; cdr3_length: 14; cdr3_aa: CASSLGDRANEQYF; cdr3_nt: TGTGCCAGCAGTCTGGGGGACAGGGCCAACGAGCAGTACTTC
d_call: .; j_call: TRBJ1-1; v_call: TRBV5-4; clone_size: .; cdr3_length: 14; cdr3_aa: CASSLQVGSTEAFF; cdr3_nt: TGTGCCAGCAGCCTCCAAGTCGGGAGCACTGAAGCTTTCTTT
d_call: TRBD1; j_call: TRBJ2-1; v_call: TRBV9; clone_size: few; cdr3_length: 17; cdr3_aa: CASSLTTDRVEYNEQFF; cdr3_nt: TGTGCCAGCAGCCTGACCACCGACAGGGTCGAGTACAATGAGCAGTTCTTC
d_call: .; j_call: TRBJ2-6; v_call: TRBV7-6; clone_size: .; cdr3_length: 16; cdr3_aa: CASSPIHRAEANVLTF; cdr3_nt: TGTGCCAGCAGTCCGATCCACAGGGCGGAGGCCAACGTCCTGACTTTC
d_call: .; j_call: TRBJ1-1; v_call: TRBV5-6; clone_size: .; cdr3_length: 11; cdr3_aa: CASSLYTEAFF; cdr3_nt: TGTGCCAGCAGCCTGTACACTGAAGCTTTCTTT
d_call: TRBD1; j_call: TRBJ1-3; v_call: TRBV5-4; clone_size: .; cdr3_length: 15; cdr3_aa: CASFKGGAGGNTIYF; cdr3_nt: TGTGCCAGCTTCAAAGGGGGCGCGGGGGGAAACACCATATATTTT